This T cell receptor beta chain was identified in a study of response to subunit inactivated influenza vaccine. Each CDR3 protein gets one entry after TCRdb re-called the RT-PCR reads with MiXCR. The sample carries 450,000 to 500,000 distinct CDR3 sequences, roughly 9.7% recorded once. V lost 5 bases and J lost 3; bases outside the gene matches: 1. The CDR3 totals 13 residues. Germline V gives CDR1 LGHDT, CDR2 YNNKEL (reference sequence). The starting material was PBMCs from blood, obtained about 40 days after vaccination. V gene TRBV3-1 combines with J gene TRBJ1-3; 7 bases line up with TRBD1. The source is a man aged 50-59 years who received an inactivated influenza vaccine. DNA for the CDR3: TGTGCCAGCAGCTGGGACAGTGGAAACACCATATATTTT. Its translation is CASSWDSGNTIYF.